This is a list of T cell receptor beta chains from one sample in a study of CD8+ T cells in alopecia areata. Sequenced by immunoSEQ multiplex PCR; TCRdb stores in-frame clones only, minus some. The sample lists approximately 300,000 clones, roughly 60% seen once, with 1.8% in the top ten. The starting material was CD4+ T cells sorted from blood, obtained at week 24, from a patient treated with tofacitinib. The receptors here all came from a human donor with alopecia areata. Each CDR3 is given without its conserved first and last residue. Where a row states a size, it is once, few, many or the class of an expanded clone; other rows omit it.

j_call v_call clone_size cdr3_aa
TRBJ1-6 TRBV6-5 few ASSRPESPLH
TRBJ1-1 TRBV6-6 few ASSPIQSGAEAF
TRBJ1-2 TRBV7-9 - ASSPDRADGYT
TRBJ2-1 TRBV19 few ASSMGQLRSYNEQF
TRBJ1-5 TRBV30 - AWRPGPNQPQH
TRBJ1-5 TRBV7-8 few ASSFLPWTPGEPQH
TRBJ2-2 TRBV9 - ASSVRQGKNTGELF
TRBJ1-2 TRBV29-1 - SVAQGTYGYT
TRBJ1-6 TRBV29-1 few SVGEGGNSPLH
TRBJ1-2 TRBV25-1 - ASSGRELTAPNYGYT
TRBJ2-7 TRBV11-2 - ASSLAPSSYEQY
TRBJ2-5 TRBV6-5 - ASSYIQRGQETQY
TRBJ2-5 TRBV7-6 few ASSNLGGRSETQY
TRBJ1-2 TRBV4-2 - ASSQVSTAENGYT
TRBJ1-1 TRBV18 - ASSPGTGGFGTEAF
TRBJ1-2 TRBV23-1 - ASSQRTGRKGYT
TRBJ1-4 TRBV5-1 once ASTSLGGNEKLF
TRBJ1-5 TRBV15 - ATSRQRFNQPQH
TRBJ2-1 TRBV9 - ASSVGWGEQF
TRBJ1-2 TRBV27 - ASRLSGANYGYT
TRBJ2-5 TRBV5-1 - ASSRTSEQETQY
TRBJ2-7 TRBV10-3 - AISESAGYEQY
TRBJ1-4 TRBV30 - AWNDGVSGKLF
TRBJ1-1 TRBV30 - AWTLNTEAF
- TRBV5-1 - ASSFKGPKSEQY
TRBJ1-4 TRBV7-9 few ASSSYTGGNEKLF
TRBJ1-2 TRBV14 - ASSQQAGYSNYGYT
TRBJ1-2 TRBV29-1 - SVGGGANYGYT
TRBJ1-2 TRBV6-1 few ASSEVGGAEGYT
TRBJ2-7 TRBV7-9 once ASSLDAGNLAYEQY
TRBJ2-5 TRBV25-1 - ASSETGFQETQY
TRBJ1-1 TRBV11-1 few ASRLDRVDTEAF
TRBJ2-7 TRBV5-1 - ASSSEPGTGYEQY
TRBJ2-1 TRBV6-5 few ASSRGSGEQF
TRBJ2-3 TRBV25-1 - ASSGLFAGGSTDTQY
TRBJ2-7 TRBV6-5 few ASSPREAYEQY
TRBJ1-2 TRBV9 once ASSPRTGETGYT
TRBJ2-5 TRBV5-1 - ASSATGVQETQY
TRBJ1-4 TRBV30 - AWRKGGREEKLF
TRBJ2-5 TRBV6-5 - ASRDQETQY
TRBJ1-5 TRBV30 - AWSRGDSSRPQH
TRBJ1-1 TRBV14 - ASSQIGWLSEAF
TRBJ2-2 TRBV5-1 - ASSLGLALNTGELF
TRBJ2-2 TRBV2 - ASSDWGQELF